The clone carrying this T cell receptor (beta chain) has a count of ten or more. Its antigen is unidentified. These data belong to a study of T cells in Graves' hyperthyroidism and ophthalmopathy. The study, taken as a whole, reports: Blood shared most expanded thyroid clonotypes above 0.001.

Thyroid ultrasound, orbital computed tomography, clinical symptoms, and serum thyroxine and TRAb underpinned diagnoses. This CDR3 has 17 amino acids. Germline V lookup: CDR1 SGHVS, CDR2 FQNEAQ. Germline trimming cut 6 bases from V and 2 bases from J; bases unmatched to any gene: 15. It was RNA transcripts that yielded the amplified TCR beta CDR3 regions. The TCR CDR3 first-round RT-PCR relied on the HTBI primer set. TCRdb used MiXCR to reprocess the multiplex PCR reads, holding one entry per CDR3 protein. The sample contains a few hundred thousand distinct CDR3 sequences, approximately 15% of which appear only once.

The specimen was blood. This receptor was identified in a woman younger than 45 with Graves' hyperthyroidism. J is TRBJ2-7 and V is TRBV7-8; 8 bases fit TRBD2. The DNA of the CDR3 is TGTGCCAGCAGAAAAAGACACCAGCGGGAGAAGGCCTACGAGCAGTACTTC. As protein: CASRKRHQREKAYEQYF.